This T cell receptor beta chain comes out of a study of blood T cells in healthy people across ages. A remark on this clonotype: No antigen is known for it.

Each sample gave at least 6.5 million isolated PBMCs. Broader study findings: Comparison with aged donors showed that long-lived donors had more naive CD4+ cells and higher diversity.

Primers used in a second PCR of about 7 to 12 cycles were a sample-barcoded 5' primer and a J-beta primer mix. Per sample, CDR3-containing paired-end reads numbered at least 2.5 million. One entry per CDR3 protein results from TCRdb running MiXCR on the 5' RACE reads. The sample lists some 710,000 distinct CDR3 sequences, around 45% occurring once. CDR1 and CDR2 from the germline V gene are SQVTM and ANQGSEA. V shed 6 bases and J shed 0 bases, with 21 bases lying between them. CDR3 size: 17 residues. Material: blood. The chain combines TRBV29-1 with TRBJ2-1, with D perhaps TRBD1 or TRBD2 (5 bases each). The receptor was isolated from a man older than 75 in good health. The chain's CDR3 is CSVGTGPTTSSYNEQFF. DNA for the CDR3: TGCAGCGTGGGAACGGGACCCACCACCAGCTCCTACAATGAGCAGTTCTTC.